A selection of T cell receptor beta chains follows, all from one sample in a study of type 1 regulatory T cells. One entry per CDR3 protein, called by TCRdb with MiXCR from the reads. The sample has roughly 21,000 distinct CDR3 sequences, over 40% seen once. These TCRs' antigens remain unknown. Sequencing was performed on cultured T cells, either the whole culture or a sorted T cell fraction (not recorded which). These receptors originate from a human donor in good health. Each CDR3 is given with its conserved first and last residue. Each record gives: V gene, J gene, clone size, D gene, CDR3 protein, CDR3 DNA. The D gene is left open where the match is weak. Size is stated for part of the rows, as once, few or many counts, or as a class when the clone is expanded.

>TRBV20-1|TRBJ2-3|few|TRBD2
CSARGGSTQYF
TGCAGTGCTAGAGGCGGGAGTACGCAGTATTTT
>TRBV4-1|TRBJ1-1|medium-sized|.
CASSQDPPVTEAFF
TGCGCCAGCAGCCAAGATCCGCCGGTCACTGAAGCTTTCTTT
>TRBV7-9|TRBJ1-2|many|.
CASSLSAGAPGGYTF
TGTGCCAGCAGCTTATCCGCGGGAGCCCCGGGAGGCTACACCTTC
>TRBV10-3|TRBJ2-1|.|.
CAISTRVGADNEQFF
TGTGCCATCAGCACTCGAGTAGGGGCCGACAATGAGCAGTTCTTC
>TRBV5-4|TRBJ2-7|.|TRBD1
CASTQDRAYEQYF
TGTGCCAGCACTCAGGACAGGGCCTACGAGCAGTACTTC
>TRBV6-6|TRBJ2-1|few|TRBD2
CASSSTSRPYNEQFF
TGTGCCAGCAGTTCGACTAGCCGTCCCTACAATGAGCAGTTCTTC
>TRBV20-1|TRBJ2-5|.|TRBD2
CSARDRLRAGGKETQYF
TGCAGTGCTAGAGATCGACTTCGCGCGGGGGGCAAAGAGACCCAGTACTTC
>TRBV6-5|TRBJ1-6|many|.
CASSALRQSPLHF
TGTGCCAGCAGCGCCCTACGGCAGTCACCCCTCCACTTT
>TRBV20-1|TRBJ2-5|.|TRBD1
CSAAKGTGERETQYF
TGCAGTGCTGCTAAAGGGACAGGGGAGAGGGAGACCCAGTACTTC
>TRBV12-3/TRBV12-4|TRBJ1-2|.|.
CASSFGGANYGYTF
TGTGCCAGCAGTTTTGGGGGCGCTAACTATGGCTACACCTTC
>TRBV7-3|TRBJ2-2|once|.
CASSLVGTTNTGELFF
TGTGCCAGCAGCTTAGTAGGCACGACCAACACCGGGGAGCTGTTTTTT
>TRBV11-2|TRBJ2-1|.|.
CASSSRWGLNSSYNEQFF
TGTGCCAGCAGCTCGAGGTGGGGTCTAAACAGCTCCTACAATGAGCAGTTCTTC
>TRBV27|TRBJ2-7|few|.
CASSFRDTLYEQYF
TGTGCCAGCAGTTTCAGGGACACCCTCTACGAGCAGTACTTC
>TRBV7-8|TRBJ1-5|.|TRBD1
CASRPGTGDQPQHF
TGTGCCAGCAGACCTGGGACAGGGGATCAGCCCCAGCATTTT
>TRBV5-4|TRBJ2-3|.|TRBD2
CASSFGQGASGGKRVEADTQYF
TGTGCCAGCAGCTTCGGCCAGGGTGCTAGCGGGGGGAAGAGGGTAGAGGCAGATACGCAGTATTTT
>TRBV6-6|TRBJ1-6|.|.
CASRDTGDNSPLHF
TGTGCCAGCAGGGACACGGGGGATAATTCACCCCTCCACTTT
>TRBV6-5|TRBJ2-7|.|.
CASSALGGTYEQYF
TGTGCCAGCAGTGCTCTTGGGGGTACCTACGAGCAGTACTTC
>TRBV11-1|TRBJ2-1|.|.
CASLVGGPYNEQFF
TGTGCCAGCTTGGTCGGGGGTCCCTACAATGAGCAGTTCTTC
>TRBV30|TRBJ2-3|.|TRBD1
CAWDTGGDTQYF
TGTGCCTGGGACACAGGGGGAGATACGCAGTATTTT
>TRBV4-1|TRBJ2-5|.|TRBD1
CASSQVPGGNQETQYF
TGCGCCAGCAGCCAAGTCCCAGGGGGAAATCAAGAGACCCAGTACTTC
>TRBV12-3/TRBV12-4|TRBJ2-7|.|.
CASSFEGDEQYF
TGTGCCAGCAGTTTCGAGGGGGACGAGCAGTACTTC
>TRBV6-6|TRBJ2-6|.|.
CAGESSGANVLTF
TGTGCCGGGGAAAGCTCTGGGGCCAACGTCCTGACTTTC
>TRBV6-6|TRBJ2-5|.|TRBD1
CAVNKGAGETQCF
TGTGCCGTCAACAAGGGGGCCGGAGAGACCCAGTGCTTC
>TRBV7-8|TRBJ1-2|medium-sized|TRBD1
CASSSRTGGAGYTF
TGTGCCAGCAGCTCGAGGACAGGGGGGGCCGGCTACACCTTC
>TRBV7-2|TRBJ1-3|few|.
CASSLALSGNTIYF
TGTGCCAGCAGCTTAGCCCTATCTGGAAACACCATATATTTT
>TRBV7-6|TRBJ2-5|few|TRBD2
CASSPSLVAGSWETQYF
TGTGCCAGCAGCCCCTCTTTGGTAGCGGGGAGCTGGGAGACCCAGTACTTC
>TRBV5-6|TRBJ1-6|once|TRBD1
CASSGGQNNSPLHF
TGTGCCAGCAGCGGGGGACAGAATAATTCACCCCTCCACTTT
>TRBV6-1|TRBJ1-4|few|.
CASSEGTATNEKLFF
TGTGCCAGCAGTGAAGGAACAGCTACTAATGAAAAACTGTTTTTT
>TRBV4-1|TRBJ2-1|.|.
CASSHLGANEQFF
TGCGCCAGCAGCCACCTTGGTGCGAATGAGCAGTTCTTC
>TRBV12-3/TRBV12-4|TRBJ1-1|medium-sized|TRBD1
CASSPYRGNTEAFF
TGTGCCAGCAGCCCTTACAGGGGAAACACTGAAGCTTTCTTT
>TRBV11-2|TRBJ1-3|.|.
CASSSLPRLGIRNTIYF
TGTGCCAGCAGCTCTTTGCCGCGTTTAGGGATCAGGAACACCATATATTTT
>TRBV6-2/TRBV6-3|TRBJ2-2|.|.
CASSRGGNTGELFF
TGTGCCAGCAGTCGTGGGGGGAACACCGGGGAGCTGTTTTTT
>TRBV2|TRBJ2-3|.|TRBD1
CASSPGQGRDTQYF
TGTGCCAGCAGTCCGGGACAGGGGAGAGATACGCAGTATTTT
>TRBV7-9|TRBJ1-2|once|.
CASSLLTRLGYGYTF
TGTGCCAGCAGTCTTTTGACCCGACTGGGCTATGGCTACACCTTC
>TRBV30|TRBJ1-6|few|TRBD1
CAWSPGTGGFYNSPLHF
TGTGCCTGGAGCCCCGGGACAGGGGGCTTTTATAATTCACCCCTCCACTTT
>TRBV7-9|TRBJ1-3|.|.
CASSLLGAGGSGNTIYF
TGTGCCAGCAGTCTCCTCGGCGCAGGTGGCTCTGGAAACACCATATATTTT
>TRBV7-9|TRBJ1-2|.|.
CASSLAGAANYGYTF
TGTGCCAGCAGCTTGGCGGGGGCGGCTAACTATGGCTACACCTTC
>TRBV5-1|TRBJ1-4|.|.
CASSTGQPLATDEKLFF
TGCGCCAGCAGTACGGGACAACCACTTGCAACTGATGAAAAACTGTTTTTT
>TRBV5-1|TRBJ1-3|.|.
CASSPLMQPGGNTIYF
TGCGCCAGCAGCCCCCTCATGCAGCCCGGGGGAAACACCATATATTTT
>TRBV20-1|TRBJ2-5|many|.
CSARGGLIETQYF
TGCAGTGCTAGAGGGGGACTCATAGAGACCCAGTACTTC
>TRBV19|TRBJ1-1|.|.
CASSLRTENTEAFF
TGTGCCAGTAGTTTACGGACGGAAAACACTGAAGCTTTCTTT
>TRBV5-1|TRBJ2-7|.|.
CASSLGDSSYEQYF
TGCGCCAGCAGCTTGGGGGACTCCAGCTACGAGCAGTACTTC
>TRBV3-1|TRBJ2-3|few|.
CATSLSDTQYF
TGTGCCACCAGTCTCTCAGATACGCAGTATTTT
>TRBV6-6|TRBJ2-1|few|.
CASSYGADEQFF
TGTGCCAGCAGTTACGGTGCGGATGAGCAGTTCTTC
>TRBV12-3/TRBV12-4|TRBJ2-5|.|.
CASRMTGAETQYF
TGTGCCAGCAGAATGACGGGAGCAGAGACCCAGTACTTC
>TRBV9|TRBJ2-6|few|.
CASSVVGAGANVLTF
TGTGCCAGCAGCGTAGTTGGCGCTGGGGCCAACGTCCTGACTTTC
>TRBV29-1|TRBJ2-3|.|TRBD2
CSVEGFGGGASTQYF
TGCAGCGTTGAAGGATTCGGCGGGGGGGCAAGTACGCAGTATTTT
>TRBV6-2/TRBV6-3|TRBJ1-2|.|TRBD1
CASSYRGRGYTF
TGTGCCAGCAGTTACAGGGGGCGCGGCTACACCTTC
>TRBV6-6|TRBJ2-3|.|.
CASSYRETRQITQYF
TGTGCCAGCAGTTACCGCGAGACTCGTCAGATAACGCAGTATTTT
>TRBV18|TRBJ2-7|few|TRBD1
CASSSYLSGTGNEQYF
TGTGCCAGCTCATCGTACCTCTCCGGGACAGGGAACGAGCAGTACTTC
>TRBV3-1|TRBJ2-5|few|TRBD2
CASSPRLGLAGGETQYF
TGTGCCAGCAGCCCAAGATTAGGACTAGCAGGCGGAGAGACCCAGTACTTC
>TRBV30|TRBJ1-2|.|.
CAWGLGFRYGYTF
TGTGCCTGGGGACTTGGGTTTCGGTATGGCTACACCTTC